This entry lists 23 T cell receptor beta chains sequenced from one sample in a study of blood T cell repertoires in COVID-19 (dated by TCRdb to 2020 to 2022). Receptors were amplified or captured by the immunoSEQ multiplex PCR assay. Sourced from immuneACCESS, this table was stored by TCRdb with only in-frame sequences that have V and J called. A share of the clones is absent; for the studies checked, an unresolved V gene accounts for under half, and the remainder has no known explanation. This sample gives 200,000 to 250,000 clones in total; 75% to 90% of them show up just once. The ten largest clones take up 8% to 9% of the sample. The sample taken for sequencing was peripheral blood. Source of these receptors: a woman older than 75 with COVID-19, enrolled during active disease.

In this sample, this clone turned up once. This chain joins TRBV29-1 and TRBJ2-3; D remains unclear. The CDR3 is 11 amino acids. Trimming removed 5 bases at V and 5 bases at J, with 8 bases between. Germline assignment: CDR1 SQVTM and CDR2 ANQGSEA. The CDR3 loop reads CSVSQLDTQYF. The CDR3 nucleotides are TGCAGCGTTTCACAGCTAGATACGCAGTATTTT.

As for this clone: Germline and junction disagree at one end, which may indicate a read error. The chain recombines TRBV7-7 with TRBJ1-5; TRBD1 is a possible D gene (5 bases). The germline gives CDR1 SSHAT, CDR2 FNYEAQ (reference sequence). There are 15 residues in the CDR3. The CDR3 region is CASRDHGLINQPQHF. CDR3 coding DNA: TGTGCTAGCAGGGACCACGGACTGATCAATCAGCCCCAGCATTTT.

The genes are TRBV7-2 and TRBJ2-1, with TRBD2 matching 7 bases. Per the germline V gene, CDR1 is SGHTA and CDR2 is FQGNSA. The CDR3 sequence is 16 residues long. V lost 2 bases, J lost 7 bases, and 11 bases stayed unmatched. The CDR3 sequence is CASSLLMGTNLNEQFF. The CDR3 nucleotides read TGTGCCAGCAGCTTACTTATGGGGACTAACTTAAATGAGCAGTTCTTC.

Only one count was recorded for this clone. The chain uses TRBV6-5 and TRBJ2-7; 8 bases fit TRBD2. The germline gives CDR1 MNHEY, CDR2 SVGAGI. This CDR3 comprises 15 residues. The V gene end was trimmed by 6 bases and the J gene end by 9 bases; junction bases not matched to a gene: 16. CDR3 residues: CASSTTPGGVEVQYF. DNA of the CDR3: TGTGCCAGCAGCACAACGCCGGGAGGGGTCGAGGTGCAGTACTTC.

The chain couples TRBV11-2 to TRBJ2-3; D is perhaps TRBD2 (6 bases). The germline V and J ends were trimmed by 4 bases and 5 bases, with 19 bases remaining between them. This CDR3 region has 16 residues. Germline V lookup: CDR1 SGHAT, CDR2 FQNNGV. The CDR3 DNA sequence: TGTGCCAGCAGCTCCTTATGGGGGGACGGGGAAGATACGCAGTATTTT. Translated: CASSSLWGDGEDTQYF.

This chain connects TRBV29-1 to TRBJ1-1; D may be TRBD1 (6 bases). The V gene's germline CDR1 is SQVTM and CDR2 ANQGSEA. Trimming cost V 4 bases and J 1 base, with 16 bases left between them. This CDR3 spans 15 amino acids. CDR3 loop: CSVGTDRKRNTEAFF. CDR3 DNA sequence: TGCAGCGTTGGAACGGACAGAAAGAGGAACACTGAAGCTTTCTTT.

CDR3: CASSPLTGGTEAFF. CDR3 DNA sequence: TGTGCCAGCAGCCCTCTGACAGGAGGTACTGAAGCTTTCTTT. V usage is TRBV5-5 and J usage is TRBJ1-1, with D possibly matching TRBD1 (6 bases). Germline-derived CDR1 and CDR2 are SGHKS and YYEKEE (reference sequence). CDR3 length equals 14 residues. Trimming removed 4 bases at V and 5 bases at J, with 15 bases between.

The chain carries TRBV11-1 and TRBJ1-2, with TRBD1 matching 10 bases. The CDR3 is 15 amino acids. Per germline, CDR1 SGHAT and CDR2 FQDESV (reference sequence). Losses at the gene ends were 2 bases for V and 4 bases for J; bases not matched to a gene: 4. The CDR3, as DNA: TGTGCCAGCAGCTTAAAGGGACAGGGGTTCTATGGCTACACCTTC. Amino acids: CASSLKGQGFYGYTF. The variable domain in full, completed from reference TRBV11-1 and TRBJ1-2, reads EAEVAQSPRYKITEKSQAVAFWCDPISGHATLYWYRQILGQGPELLVQFQDESVVDDSQLPKDRFSAERLKGVDSTLKIQPAELGDSAMYLCASSLKGQGFYGYTFGSGTRLTVV.

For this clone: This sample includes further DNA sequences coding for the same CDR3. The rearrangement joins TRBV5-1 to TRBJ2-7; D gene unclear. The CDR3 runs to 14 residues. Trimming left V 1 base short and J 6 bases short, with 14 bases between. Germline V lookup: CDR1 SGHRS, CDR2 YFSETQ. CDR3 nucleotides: TGCGCCAGCAGCTTGTCGACCGGCCCGGGCGAGCAGTACTTC. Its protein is CASSLSTGPGEQYF.

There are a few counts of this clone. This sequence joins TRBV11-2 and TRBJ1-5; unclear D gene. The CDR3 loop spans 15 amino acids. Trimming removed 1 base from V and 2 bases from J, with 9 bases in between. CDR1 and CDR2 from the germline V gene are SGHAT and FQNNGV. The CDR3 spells CASSLGVSGNQPQHF. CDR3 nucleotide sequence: TGTGCCAGCAGCTTAGGAGTCTCCGGCAATCAGCCCCAGCATTTT.

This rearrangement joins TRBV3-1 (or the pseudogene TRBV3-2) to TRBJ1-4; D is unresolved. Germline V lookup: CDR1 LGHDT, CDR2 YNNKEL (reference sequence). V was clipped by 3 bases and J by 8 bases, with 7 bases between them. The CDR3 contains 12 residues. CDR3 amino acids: CASSHLNEKLFF. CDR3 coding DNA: TGTGCCAGCAGCCATCTAAACGAAAAACTGTTTTTT.

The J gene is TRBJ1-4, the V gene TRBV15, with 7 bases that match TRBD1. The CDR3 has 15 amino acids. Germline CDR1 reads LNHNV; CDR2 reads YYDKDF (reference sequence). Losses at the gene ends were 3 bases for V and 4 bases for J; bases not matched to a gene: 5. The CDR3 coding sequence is TGTGCCACCAGCAGCCGACAGGGCCTTAATGAAAAACTGTTTTTT. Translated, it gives CATSSRQGLNEKLFF.

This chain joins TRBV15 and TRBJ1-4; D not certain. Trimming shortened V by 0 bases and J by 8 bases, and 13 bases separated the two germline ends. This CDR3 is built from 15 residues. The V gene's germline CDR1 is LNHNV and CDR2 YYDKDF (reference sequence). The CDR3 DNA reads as TGTGCCACCAGCAGAGATGGTAGAGGGCGCGAAAAACTGTTTTTT. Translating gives CATSRDGRGREKLFF. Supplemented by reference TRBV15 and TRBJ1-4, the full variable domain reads DAMVIQNPRYQVTQFGKPVTLSCSQTLNHNVMYWYQQKSSQAPKLLFHYYDKDFNNEADTPDNFQSRRPNTSFCFLDIRSPGLGDTAMYLCATSRDGRGREKLFFGSGTQLSVL.

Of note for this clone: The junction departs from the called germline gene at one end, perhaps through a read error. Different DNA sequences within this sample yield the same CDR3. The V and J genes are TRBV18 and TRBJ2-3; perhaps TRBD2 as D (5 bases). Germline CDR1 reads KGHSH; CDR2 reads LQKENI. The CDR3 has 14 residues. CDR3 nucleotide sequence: TGTGCCAGCTCGCCTAGCTTGCGCACAGATACACAGTATTTT. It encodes CASSPSLRTDTQYF.

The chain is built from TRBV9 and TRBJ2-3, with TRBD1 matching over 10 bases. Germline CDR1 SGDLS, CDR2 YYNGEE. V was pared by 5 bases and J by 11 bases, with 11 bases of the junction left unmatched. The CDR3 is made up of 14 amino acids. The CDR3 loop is CASSGTGDFGEQYF. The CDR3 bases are TGTGCCAGCAGTGGGACAGGGGACTTTGGTGAGCAGTATTTT. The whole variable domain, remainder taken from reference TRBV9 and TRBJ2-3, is DSGVTQTPKHLITATGQRVTLRCSPRSGDLSVYWYQQSLDQGLQFLIQYYNGEERAKGNILERFSAQQFPDLHSELNLSSLELGDSALYFCASSGTGDFGEQYFGPGTRLTVL.

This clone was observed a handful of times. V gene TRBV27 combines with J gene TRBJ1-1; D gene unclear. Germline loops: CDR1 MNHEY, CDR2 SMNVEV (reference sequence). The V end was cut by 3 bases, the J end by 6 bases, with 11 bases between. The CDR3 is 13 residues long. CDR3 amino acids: CASSFVLGAEAFF. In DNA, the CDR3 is TGTGCCAGCAGTTTCGTACTGGGCGCTGAAGCTTTCTTT.

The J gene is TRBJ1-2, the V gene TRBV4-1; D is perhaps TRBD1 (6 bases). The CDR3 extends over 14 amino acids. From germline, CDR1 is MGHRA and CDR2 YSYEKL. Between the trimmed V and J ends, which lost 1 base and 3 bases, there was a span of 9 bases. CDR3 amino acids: CASSQAGAYYGYTF. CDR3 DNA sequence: TGCGCCAGCAGCCAAGCAGGGGCGTACTATGGCTACACCTTC.

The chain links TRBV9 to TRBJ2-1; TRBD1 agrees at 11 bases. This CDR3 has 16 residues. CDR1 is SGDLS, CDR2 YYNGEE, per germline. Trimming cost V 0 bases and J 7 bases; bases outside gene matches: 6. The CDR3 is CASSVALDRGQNEQFF. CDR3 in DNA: TGTGCCAGCAGCGTAGCTTTGGACAGGGGGCAAAATGAGCAGTTCTTC.

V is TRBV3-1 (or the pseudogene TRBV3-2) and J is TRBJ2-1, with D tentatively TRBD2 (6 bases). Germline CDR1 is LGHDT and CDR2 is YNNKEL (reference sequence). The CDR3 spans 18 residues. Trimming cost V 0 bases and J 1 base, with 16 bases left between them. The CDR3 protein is CASSQDLGGRKSYNEQFF. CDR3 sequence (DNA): TGTGCCAGCAGCCAAGATCTTGGTGGGAGGAAGTCCTACAATGAGCAGTTCTTC.

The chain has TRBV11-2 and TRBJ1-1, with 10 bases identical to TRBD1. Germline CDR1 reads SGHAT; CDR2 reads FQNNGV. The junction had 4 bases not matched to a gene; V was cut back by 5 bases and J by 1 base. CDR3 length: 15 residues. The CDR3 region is CASSPRDRGNTEAFF. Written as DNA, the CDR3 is TGTGCCAGCAGCCCGAGGGACAGGGGGAACACTGAAGCTTTCTTT.

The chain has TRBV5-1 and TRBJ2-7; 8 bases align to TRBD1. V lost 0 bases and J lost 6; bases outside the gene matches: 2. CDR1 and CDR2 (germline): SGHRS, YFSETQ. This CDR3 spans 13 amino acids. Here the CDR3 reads CASSLGDRGEQYF. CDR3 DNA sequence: TGCGCCAGCAGCTTGGGTGACAGGGGCGAGCAGTACTTC.

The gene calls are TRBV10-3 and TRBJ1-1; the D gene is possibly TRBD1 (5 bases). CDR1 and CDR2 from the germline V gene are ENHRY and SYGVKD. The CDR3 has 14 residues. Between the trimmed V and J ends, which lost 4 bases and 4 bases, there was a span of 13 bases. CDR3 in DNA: TGTGCCATCAGTGGGACATCGATGGGCACTGAAGCTTTCTTT. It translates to CAISGTSMGTEAFF.

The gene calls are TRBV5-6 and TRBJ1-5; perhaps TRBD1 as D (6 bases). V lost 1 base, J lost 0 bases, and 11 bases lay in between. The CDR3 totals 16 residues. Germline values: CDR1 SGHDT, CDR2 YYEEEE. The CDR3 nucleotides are TGTGCCAGCAGCTTGACAGGGAGAATTAGCAATCAGCCCCAGCATTTT. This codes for CASSLTGRISNQPQHF.